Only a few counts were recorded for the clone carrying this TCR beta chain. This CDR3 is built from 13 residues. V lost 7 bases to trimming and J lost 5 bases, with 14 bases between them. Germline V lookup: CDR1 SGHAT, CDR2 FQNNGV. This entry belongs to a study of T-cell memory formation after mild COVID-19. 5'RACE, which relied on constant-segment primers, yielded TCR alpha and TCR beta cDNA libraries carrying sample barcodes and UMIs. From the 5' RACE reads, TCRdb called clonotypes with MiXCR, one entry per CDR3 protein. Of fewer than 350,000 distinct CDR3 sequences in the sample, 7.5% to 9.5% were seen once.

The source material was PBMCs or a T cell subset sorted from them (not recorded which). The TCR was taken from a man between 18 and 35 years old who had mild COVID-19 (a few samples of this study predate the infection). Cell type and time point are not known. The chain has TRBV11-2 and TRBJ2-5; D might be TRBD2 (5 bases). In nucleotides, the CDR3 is TGTGCCAGCACGTCGGGGTTATCGGAGACCCAGTACTTC. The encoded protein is CASTSGLSETQYF. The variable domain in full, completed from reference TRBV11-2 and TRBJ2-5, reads EAGVAQSPRYKIIEKRQSVAFWCNPISGHATLYWYQQILGQGPKLLIQFQNNGVVDDSQLPKDRFSAERLKGVDSTLKIQPAKLEDSAVYLCASTSGLSETQYFGPGTRLLVL.